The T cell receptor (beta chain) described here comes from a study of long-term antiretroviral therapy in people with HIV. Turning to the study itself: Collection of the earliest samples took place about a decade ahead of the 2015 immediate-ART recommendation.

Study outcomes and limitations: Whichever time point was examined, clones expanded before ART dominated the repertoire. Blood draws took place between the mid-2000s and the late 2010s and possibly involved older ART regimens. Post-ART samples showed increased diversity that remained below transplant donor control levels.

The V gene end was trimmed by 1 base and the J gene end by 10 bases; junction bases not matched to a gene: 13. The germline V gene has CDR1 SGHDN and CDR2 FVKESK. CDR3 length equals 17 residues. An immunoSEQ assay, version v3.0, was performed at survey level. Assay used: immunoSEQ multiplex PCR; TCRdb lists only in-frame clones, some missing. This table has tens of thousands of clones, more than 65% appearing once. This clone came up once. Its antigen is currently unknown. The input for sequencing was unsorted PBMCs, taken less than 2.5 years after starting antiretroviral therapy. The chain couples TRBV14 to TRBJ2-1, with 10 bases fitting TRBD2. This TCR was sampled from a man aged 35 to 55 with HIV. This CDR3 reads CASSQVLGLAEGHEQFF. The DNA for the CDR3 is TGTGCCAGCAGCCAAGTCCTAGGACTAGCGGAAGGGCACGAGCAGTTCTTC.